This TCR beta chain was identified during a study of blood T cell repertoires in COVID-19. In the study overall: The analysed material was cDNA or gDNA that came from T cells, B-cell-depleted T cells, or PBMCs.

Germline V gene lookup returns CDR1 SGHAT and CDR2 FQNNGV. J was trimmed by 2 bases and V by 4 bases; bases with no gene match: 9. The CDR3 length is 16 residues. Generated by immunoSEQ multiplex PCR, the TCRdb table keeps only in-frame clones and is missing some. The table includes more than 300,000 clones, more than 75% detected once. The source is a woman aged 45-59 years with COVID-19, enrolled during active disease. The J gene is TRBJ2-7, the V gene TRBV11-2, with 9 bases identical to TRBD2. Sequenced sample: peripheral blood. CDR3 DNA: TGTGCCAGCAGCTCGAGAAGGACTAGCGTGACCTACGAGCAGTACTTC. Translation gives CASSSRRTSVTYEQYF.